This record covers a single T cell receptor (beta chain). This specimen belongs to a study of CD8 T cells in Susac syndrome. Study context: Sequenced Susac syndrome patients included more than five with active disease and under ten who were in remission.

An input of about 0.5 to 1 ug of RNA was subjected to reverse transcription using random hexamers. Multiplex immunoSEQ PCR targeted 54 Vbeta and 13 Jbeta TCR beta segments. Each CDR3 protein gets one entry after TCRdb re-called the immunoSEQ multiplex PCR reads with MiXCR. The sample yields some 110,000 distinct CDR3 sequences, 96% seen once. Susac syndrome patients met recently defined diagnostic criteria for definite or probable disease. The authors negatively isolated CD8+ and CD4+ T cells and FACS-enriched TEMRA cells. The sample taken for sequencing was CD4+ T cells from PBMCs. This clonotype was obtained from a human donor with Susac syndrome.

The CDR3 DNA follows: TGTGCCAGCAGCTCCCTCGGGACAACTTACAATGAGCAGTTCTTC. Translating it yields CASSSLGTTYNEQFF. The V call is TRBV7-2, the J call TRBJ2-1; possible D gene TRBD1, 6 bases. CDR3 size: 15 residues. Germline V lookup: CDR1 SGHTA, CDR2 FQGNSA. Trimming shortened V by 4 bases and J by 4 bases, and 14 bases separated the two germline ends.